A single sample gave rise to the 18 T cell receptor beta chains below, sequenced in a study of OX40 agonist ivuxolimab in advanced cancers. The table came from immunoSEQ multiplex PCR; TCRdb's copy has only in-frame clones and leaves some out. The sample holds tens of thousands of clones; roughly 86% are singletons and the top ten take roughly 58%. The starting material was CD4+ or CD8+ T cells sorted from blood, obtained in a trial of the OX40 agonist ivuxolimab. These receptors were collected from an adult with an advanced solid tumor such as melanoma, head and neck, liver or kidney cancer.

This clone was seen only once. The V call is TRBV9, the J call TRBJ2-1; TRBD1 matches 10 bases. The CDR3 is 16 residues long. V shed 4 bases, J shed 2 bases, and the junction held 6 bases outside the gene matches. The V gene's germline CDR1 is SGDLS and CDR2 YYNGEE. Here the CDR3 DNA reads TGTGCCAGCAGCCTCTCCGGGACAGGGGCCTACAATGAGCAGTTCTTC. This codes for CASSLSGTGAYNEQFF.

The chain couples TRBV27 to TRBJ2-7; 7 positions agree with TRBD2. The CDR3 sequence is 14 residues long. Germline CDR1 is MNHEY and CDR2 is SMNVEV (reference sequence). Trimming took 2 bases from V and 2 from J; bases not matched to a gene: 3. CDR3 sequence (DNA): TGTGCCAGCAGTTTACGGGCGGGGGCCTACGAGCAGTACTTC. Protein: CASSLRAGAYEQYF.

This sequence joins TRBV11-1 and TRBJ1-5; a possible D gene is TRBD1 (6 bases). Per the germline V gene, CDR1 is SGHAT and CDR2 is FQDESV (reference sequence). The CDR3 extends over 14 amino acids. Trimming cost V 7 bases and J 5 bases, with 15 bases left between them. CDR3 nucleotide sequence: TGTGCCAGCACCTCGGGAGGGGGACATCAGCCCCAGCATTTT. Its translation: CASTSGGGHQPQHF.

The chain couples TRBV7-6 to TRBJ2-7, with unresolved D. Trimming shortened V by 1 base and J by 3 bases, and 13 bases separated the two germline ends. CDR1 is SGHVS, CDR2 FNYEAQ, per germline. The CDR3 length is 15 residues. The CDR3 DNA reads TGTGCCAGCAGCTTAGATAGGGTATCGTTCTACGAGCAGTACTTC. Its protein product is CASSLDRVSFYEQYF. The variable domain in full, completed from reference TRBV7-6 and TRBJ2-7, reads GAGVSQSPRYKVTKRGQDVALRCDPISGHVSLYWYRQALGQGPEFLTYFNYEAQQDKSGLPNDRFSAERPEGSISTLTIQRTEQRDSAMYRCASSLDRVSFYEQYFGPGTRLTVT.

The V gene is TRBV28, the J gene TRBJ2-6; 12 bases are a match to TRBD1. V trimming: 4 bases; J trimming: 2 bases; junction bases outside the gene matches: 6. The CDR3 totals 18 residues. Germline-derived CDR1 and CDR2 are MDHEN and SYDVKM. Written as DNA, the CDR3 is TGTGCCAGCAGTTCAGGGACAGGGGGCGCCCCTGGGGCCAACGTCCTGACTTTC. Translating gives CASSSGTGGAPGANVLTF.

This chain uses TRBV7-3 with TRBJ2-1; no clear D gene. The CDR3 is made up of 13 amino acids. Trimming removed 6 bases at V and 5 bases at J, with 11 bases between. Germline V CDR1 and CDR2: SGHTA, FQGTGA. CDR3 residues: CASRVLSDNEQFF. In nucleotides, the CDR3 is TGTGCCAGCAGGGTCCTTTCCGACAATGAGCAGTTCTTC.

J is TRBJ2-2 and V is TRBV9; D is unresolved. This CDR3 has 12 residues. CDR1 is SGDLS, CDR2 YYNGEE, per germline. V shed 4 bases and J shed 2 bases, with 3 bases lying between them. CDR3 in amino acids: CASSTNTGELFF. The CDR3 DNA reads as TGTGCCAGCAGCACAAACACCGGGGAGCTGTTTTTT.

V is TRBV7-3 and J is TRBJ1-2, with TRBD1 identical over 8 bases. This CDR3 has 13 amino acids. Looked up from germline, CDR1 is SGHTA and CDR2 is FQGTGA. V was pared by 3 bases and J by 8 bases, with 5 bases of the junction left unmatched. In nucleotides, the CDR3 is TGTGCCAGCAGCTTCACGACAGGGGAAGGCTACACCTTC. Protein sequence: CASSFTTGEGYTF.

The chain joins TRBV14 to TRBJ2-3, with no clear D. V gave up 2 bases and J gave up 5 bases, with 5 bases separating them. Germline V lookup: CDR1 SGHDN, CDR2 FVKESK. This CDR3 spans 12 amino acids. Written as DNA, the CDR3 is TGTGCCAGCAGCCAAAGTAGAGATACGCAGTATTTT. Protein product: CASSQSRDTQYF.

This chain joins TRBV19 and TRBJ1-4; TRBD1 agrees at 12 bases. This CDR3 has 19 amino acids. Germline-derived CDR1 and CDR2 are LNHDA and SQIVND (reference sequence). The junction had 16 bases not matched to a gene; V was cut back by 5 bases and J by 6 bases. CDR3: CASSVLPGQGASLHEKLFF. The CDR3, as DNA: TGTGCCAGTAGTGTTCTCCCGGGACAGGGGGCATCACTACATGAAAAACTGTTTTTT.

The chain carries TRBV7-9 and TRBJ2-5; no clear D gene. The germline CDR1 and CDR2 sequences are SEHNR and FQNEAQ (reference sequence). V dropped 7 bases and J dropped 1 base, with 16 bases sitting between them. The CDR3 covers 15 residues. CDR3 nucleotides: TGTGCCAGCAATCAAGTTCCGGCATCCCAAGAGACCCAGTACTTC. Protein sequence: CASNQVPASQETQYF. Filled out from reference TRBV7-9 and TRBJ2-5, the complete variable domain reads DTGVSQNPRHKITKRGQNVTFRCDPISEHNRLYWYRQTLGQGPEFLTYFQNEAQLEKSRLLSDRFSAERPKGSFSTLEIQRTEQGDSAMYLCASNQVPASQETQYFGPGTRLLVL.

This clone was observed a single time. The chain recombines TRBV7-8 with TRBJ2-5; 10 bases agree with TRBD2. CDR3 length: 17 residues. CDR1 and CDR2 from the germline V gene are SGHVS and FQNEAQ. The ends lost 4 bases at V and 3 bases at J; junction bases unmatched: 11. The CDR3 region is CASSWPRASGGEETQYF. CDR3 DNA: TGTGCCAGCAGCTGGCCTAGAGCTAGCGGGGGTGAAGAGACCCAGTACTTC.

The chain is built from TRBV5-1 and TRBJ2-2; 10 bases are shared with TRBD1. The CDR3 covers 16 residues. CDR1 and CDR2 from the germline V gene are SGHRS and YFSETQ. After removal of 4 bases from V and 7 bases from J, the junction contained 10 bases not matched to a gene. The chain's CDR3 is CASSPGTGVNVGELFF. CDR3 coding DNA: TGCGCCAGCAGCCCGGGGACAGGGGTCAATGTCGGGGAGCTGTTTTTT.

This clone was recorded only once. This chain uses TRBV27 with TRBJ1-3; 7 bases map to TRBD1. V lost 5 bases, J lost 1 base, and 5 bases stayed unmatched. The germline CDR1 and CDR2 sequences are MNHEY and SMNVEV (reference sequence). The length of the CDR3 is 15 residues. The CDR3 sequence: CASSMEGASGNTIYF. CDR3 coding DNA: TGTGCCAGCAGTATGGAGGGGGCGTCTGGAAACACCATATATTTT.

The count of this clone is one. The rearrangement joins TRBV29-1 to TRBJ2-3; D is possibly TRBD1 or TRBD2 (7 bases each). This CDR3 contains 14 residues. Trimming left V 4 bases short and J 4 bases short, with 15 bases between. Germline-derived CDR1 and CDR2 are SQVTM and ANQGSEA. For the CDR3, the DNA is TGCAGCGTTGCAGGGGGAGGGGGGCCAGATACGCAGTATTTT. Protein: CSVAGGGGPDTQYF.

This chain uses TRBV7-9 with TRBJ1-2; D perhaps matches TRBD1 (5 bases). The ends were cut back, 1 base at V and 2 bases at J, with 11 bases in the middle. The CDR3 has 15 residues. Germline V gene lookup returns CDR1 SEHNR and CDR2 FQNEAQ (reference sequence). CDR3 sequence (DNA): TGTGCCAGCAGCTTAGTTTTAACAGGCAACTATGGCTACACCTTC. It specifies CASSLVLTGNYGYTF.

V is TRBV28 and J is TRBJ2-2; the D gene is possibly TRBD1 (6 bases). The V and J ends lost 9 bases and 1 base respectively, with 15 bases between them. The CDR3 loop spans 15 amino acids. Germline V gene data show CDR1 as MDHEN and CDR2 as SYDVKM. CDR3 nucleotides: TGTGCCAGTTCCGGACAGACCATGAACACCGGGGAGCTGTTTTTT. It codes for CASSGQTMNTGELFF.

This clone has just a few counts. The chain combines TRBV27 with TRBJ2-3; D assignment may be TRBD1 or TRBD2 (7 bases each). The CDR3 is 14 amino acids. Germline CDR1 MNHEY, CDR2 SMNVEV (reference sequence). V lost 4 bases to trimming and J lost 2 bases, with 10 bases between them. DNA of the CDR3: TGTGCCAGCAGTTGGGAGGGGGCCACAGATACGCAGTATTTT. It is translated as CASSWEGATDTQYF.